This T cell receptor (beta chain) derives from a study of blood T cell repertoires in COVID-19. Study-level information: Samples came from the United States, Italy and Spain, spanning acute and convalescent COVID-19. T cells, B-cell-depleted T cells, or PBMCs supplied cDNA or gDNA.

In the source study's methods: Cell counts per sample came from amplifying reference gene primers. Profiled with immunoSEQ multiplex PCR; TCRdb holds only in-frame clones, not every one. V, J and clone size reflect that table, while D and trimming were determined from the DNA. Here the sample spans 150,000 to 200,000 clones, 74% being singletons. The V and J ends lost 0 bases and 7 bases, in that order; junction bases with no gene match: 6. Germline CDR1 SGHRS, CDR2 YFSETQ. The CDR3 runs to 17 residues. The sequencing sample was made of peripheral blood. The receptor was derived from a woman of 80 years or more with acute or convalescent COVID-19. V and J are TRBV5-1 and TRBJ2-1; 14 bases map to TRBD2. The CDR3 DNA is TGCGCCAGCAGCTTGGGACTAGCGGGAGGGCCGGGGAATGAGCAGTTCTTC. Its protein is CASSLGLAGGPGNEQFF.